The next 11 T cell receptor beta chains were all read from a single sample in a study of T cells after yellow fever vaccination. TCRdb reprocessed the 5' RACE reads with MiXCR, giving one entry per CDR3 protein. The repertoire holds 610,000 or so distinct CDR3 sequences, with over 9% as singletons. Sequencing used PBMCs, obtained on the day of the yellow fever booster vaccination. The receptors shown here come from a man aged 25 to 45 who received the YFV17D yellow fever vaccine.

A few counts support this clonotype. V and J are TRBV29-1 and TRBJ2-5; D possibly uses TRBD1 or TRBD2 (5 bases each). There are 12 residues in the CDR3. CDR1 and CDR2 from the germline V gene are SQVTM and ANQGSEA. The V and J ends lost 7 bases and 5 bases respectively, with 14 bases between them. CDR3 protein: CSALRGSETQYF. The CDR3 DNA follows: TGCAGCGCTCTGAGGGGTAGCGAGACCCAGTACTTC.

This clonotype has a handful of counts. The genes are TRBV7-2 and TRBJ2-5; possibly TRBD1 or TRBD2 for D (5 bases each). Germline lookup yields CDR1 SGHTA and CDR2 FQGNSA. CDR3 size: 15 residues. Trimming took 4 bases from V and 5 from J, leaving 17 bases between them. CDR3 nucleotides: TGTGCCAGCAGCTCCCTCGCCCGGGGACGCGAGACCCAGTACTTC. Protein product: CASSSLARGRETQYF.

The V gene is TRBV4-2, the J gene TRBJ2-2; possible D gene TRBD1, 6 bases. V was pared by 2 bases and J by 5 bases, with 15 bases between. Germline CDR1 is LGHNA and CDR2 is YNFKEQ. The CDR3 is 16 amino acids. For the CDR3, the DNA is TGTGCCAGCAGCCAACAATTACAGGGAGCTACCGGGGAGCTGTTTTTT. Translation: CASSQQLQGATGELFF.

This clonotype has only a few counts. The chain has TRBV12-3 or TRBV12-4 and TRBJ1-1; no clear D. V was trimmed by 3 bases and J by 11 bases, leaving 10 bases between them. CDR3 length: 11 residues. CDR3 in DNA: TGTGCCAGCAGTTTTCGCAACCGGGCTTTCTTT. It is translated as CASSFRNRAFF.

This clonotype was picked up a small number of times. This chain uses TRBV10-3 with TRBJ1-5, with unresolved D. Germline loops: CDR1 ENHRY, CDR2 SYGVKD. Trimming cost V 3 bases and J 3 bases, with 6 bases left between them. This CDR3 has 13 amino acids. The CDR3 spells CAISDPTNQPQHF. CDR3 DNA sequence: TGTGCCATCAGTGACCCAACCAATCAGCCCCAGCATTTT.

This clonotype was observed a handful of times. The chain combines TRBV9 with TRBJ2-1; 8 nucleotides line up with TRBD2. Germline trimming cut 3 bases from V and 6 bases from J; bases unmatched to any gene: 5. The germline V gene encodes CDR1 SGDLS and CDR2 YYNGEE. This CDR3 is built from 14 residues. The CDR3 DNA reads TGTGCCAGCAGCGGGCCCACTAGCGGCAATGAGCAGTTCTTC. Its protein product is CASSGPTSGNEQFF.

This clonotype was seen a few times. The chain carries TRBV5-1 and TRBJ2-5; 13 bases fit TRBD2. Per the germline V gene, CDR1 is SGHRS and CDR2 is YFSETQ. The V and J ends lost 3 bases and 4 bases, in that order; junction bases with no gene match: 0. The CDR3 has 14 residues. The CDR3 DNA follows: TGCGCCAGCAGCTGGACTAGCGGGAGAGAGACCCAGTACTTC. It translates to CASSWTSGRETQYF.

J is TRBJ2-2 and V is TRBV23-1, with 11 bases identical to TRBD2. TRBV23-1 is designated an ORF whose function remains uncertain. The V and J ends lost 7 bases and 4 bases, in that order; junction bases with no gene match: 17. The CDR3 consists of 19 residues. CDR3 sequence: CASTQSLAGGWGSTGELFF. The CDR3 nucleotides are TGCGCCAGCACCCAAAGCCTAGCGGGAGGCTGGGGGAGCACCGGGGAGCTGTTTTTT.

Notes on this clonotype: A read error may produce the germline difference seen at one junction end. The CDR3 loop reads CAVQYGTTSF. The DNA for the CDR3 is TGTGCCGTCCAATACGGGACTACTAGCTTC. This chain connects TRBV7-9 to TRBJ2-7; 7 nucleotides match TRBD2. This CDR3 is built from 10 residues. CDR1 and CDR2 (germline): SEHNR, FQNEAQ (reference sequence).

The chain links TRBV20-1 to TRBJ2-3; TRBD2 might be the D (6 bases). The CDR3 runs 12 residues. V gave up 6 bases and J gave up 4 bases, with 11 bases separating them. The germline V gene has CDR1 DFQATT and CDR2 SNEGSKA (reference sequence). The CDR3: CSAAGSSDTQYF. The CDR3 region has the DNA TGCAGTGCAGCCGGGAGTTCAGATACGCAGTATTTT.

The rearrangement links TRBV23-1 to TRBJ2-5; the D is unclear. TRBV23-1 is reported as an ORF; its role is uncertain. Trimming removed 6 bases at V and 1 base at J, with 21 bases between. CDR3 size: 17 residues. The chain's CDR3 is CASSNHLSFGAQETQYF. The CDR3 DNA follows: TGCGCCAGCAGCAACCACTTATCCTTTGGTGCCCAAGAGACCCAGTACTTC.